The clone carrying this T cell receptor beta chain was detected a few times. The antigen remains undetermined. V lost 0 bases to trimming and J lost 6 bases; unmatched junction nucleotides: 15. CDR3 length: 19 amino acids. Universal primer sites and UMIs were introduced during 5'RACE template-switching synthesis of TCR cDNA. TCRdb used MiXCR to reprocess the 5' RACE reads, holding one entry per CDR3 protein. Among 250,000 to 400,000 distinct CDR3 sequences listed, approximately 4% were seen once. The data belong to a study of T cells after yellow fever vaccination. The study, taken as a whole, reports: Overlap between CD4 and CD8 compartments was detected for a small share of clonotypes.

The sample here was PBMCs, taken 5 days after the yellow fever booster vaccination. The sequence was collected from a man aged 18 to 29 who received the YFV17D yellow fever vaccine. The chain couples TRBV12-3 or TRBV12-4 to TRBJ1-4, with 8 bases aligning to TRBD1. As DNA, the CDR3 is TGTGCCAGCAGTTTAGCGAGACAGGGGAGGATTGGAGTAGATGAAAAACTGTTTTTT. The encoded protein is CASSLARQGRIGVDEKLFF.